These T cell receptor beta chains were read from a single sample in a study of radiotherapy plus CTLA-4 blockade in lung cancer. Profiling relied on immunoSEQ multiplex PCR, and the TCRdb table lists in-frame clones only, not all of them. The sample consists of roughly 57,000 clones, approximately 84% of them appearing once. Sample: peripheral blood, taken from a patient treated with radiotherapy plus ipilimumab. The receptors shown here come from a human donor with non-small cell lung cancer whose response to radiotherapy plus ipilimumab could not be evaluated. Each CDR3 is given without its conserved first and last residue.

V gene	J gene	CDR3 protein
TRBV5-1	TRBJ2-5	ASSAGTGDAGYETQY
TRBV11-3	TRBJ2-2	ASSERTGRTGELF
TRBV2	TRBJ2-2	ASSEGSRGLNTGELF
TRBV20-1	.	SATPSYEQY
TRBV5-6	TRBJ2-2	ASSPAGGNTGELF
TRBV7-2	TRBJ2-1	ASSSPSGSSYNEQF
TRBV4-3	TRBJ2-3	ASSPELIVRSNTQY
TRBV21-1	TRBJ1-2	ASRPNKEQEMGGYT
TRBV28	TRBJ1-3	ASSFLRGRKGNTIY
TRBV4-2	TRBJ2-1	ASSQDRAGSYNEQF
TRBV6-5	TRBJ2-5	ASRSGSQETQY
TRBV7-9	TRBJ2-3	ASSLVGTDTQY
TRBV7-8	TRBJ2-1	ASSPRRLSSYNEQF
TRBV23-1	TRBJ2-6	ASSQFECSGANVLT
TRBV30	TRBJ2-3	AWSAAWVASDRAYSTDTQY
TRBV28	TRBJ1-2	ASSLSGPRGYT
TRBV5-4	TRBJ2-3	ASSPSTDTQY
TRBV11-2	TRBJ1-2	ASSLDGQGNGYT
TRBV5-1	TRBJ2-1	ASSPPRPGQLVTSGRDSEQF
TRBV10-1	TRBJ2-7	ASSGTGGEQY
TRBV6-4	TRBJ2-3	ASSAGQDTDTQY
TRBV2	TRBJ2-5	ASLSGLGTQY
TRBV11-2	TRBJ1-1	ASSPTGSGTEAF
TRBV2	TRBJ1-5	ASSKQGGGNQPQH
TRBV5-1	TRBJ2-3	ASSLPGGLGIADTQY
TRBV11-3	TRBJ2-7	ASSYNHRSYLYEQY
TRBV7-2	.	ASSFNYEQY
TRBV6-5	TRBJ1-1	ASTEQEGTEAF
TRBV5-6	TRBJ1-5	ASSADRLVGQPQH
TRBV18	TRBJ1-5	ASSGPNQPQH
TRBV4-1	TRBJ2-1	ASSHLPPLAGGPLPYNEQF
TRBV19	TRBJ2-3	ASSIRSLRTSGKATDTQY
TRBV6-4	TRBJ1-6	ASSSDRNSPLH
TRBV11-2	TRBJ2-3	ASSSPLTGEKDTQY
TRBV2	TRBJ1-1	ASGDMNTEAF
TRBV11-2	TRBJ2-1	ASSHPGGSSYNEQF
TRBV11-2	TRBJ2-4	ASSLEGAGDFRNIQY
TRBV2	TRBJ2-5	ASSEGPRGGETQY
TRBV9	TRBJ1-4	ASSVTGRNEKLF
TRBV5-1	TRBJ1-1	ASSLLGQTNTEAF
TRBV5-1	TRBJ2-3	ASSPDPGQGADTQY
TRBV22-1	TRBJ2-7	PGSAPRDSSFTYEQY
TRBV6-5	TRBJ1-2	ASSYGRGEKRT
TRBV7-2	TRBJ1-4	ASSSDRGREKLF
TRBV7-2	TRBJ2-1	ASSFDSGTPYNEQF
TRBV28	TRBJ2-6	ASSPTGVHSSGANVLT